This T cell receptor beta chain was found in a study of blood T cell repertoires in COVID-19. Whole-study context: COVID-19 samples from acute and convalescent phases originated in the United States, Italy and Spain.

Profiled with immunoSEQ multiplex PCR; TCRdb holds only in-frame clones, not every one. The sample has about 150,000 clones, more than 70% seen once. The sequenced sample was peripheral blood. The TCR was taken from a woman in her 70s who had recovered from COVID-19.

The CDR3 coding sequence is TGTGCCAGCAAGACCATAGACGCAGGGGGTTGGACTGAAGCTTTCTTT. The encoded protein is CASKTIDAGGWTEAFF. The chain recombines TRBV27 with TRBJ1-1; 7 nucleotides line up with TRBD1. This CDR3 is built from 16 residues. V was clipped by 7 bases and J by 5 bases; unmatched bases: 16. CDR1 and CDR2 from the germline V gene are MNHEY and SMNVEV (reference sequence).